This T cell receptor beta chain was identified during a study of blood T cell repertoires in COVID-19. Repertoires were generated with immunoSEQ multiplex PCR, while TCRdb's copy carries only in-frame clones and drops some. The table includes 100,000 to 120,000 clones, 87% detected once. The germline V gene has CDR1 WNHNN and CDR2 SYGVQD (reference sequence). This CDR3 is 16 amino acids long. With 2 bases clipped from V and 9 bases from J, the junction kept 10 bases outside the gene matches. Sequences were obtained from peripheral blood. The J gene is TRBJ2-3, the V gene TRBV10-1, with 11 bases matching TRBD1. The source of this sequence is a human donor in a cohort sampled during active COVID-19. Here the CDR3 reads CASSERTGGVGWTQYF. The CDR3 region has the DNA TGCGCCAGCAGTGAGAGGACAGGGGGCGTCGGATGGACGCAGTATTTT.